This T cell receptor beta chain was captured in a study of identifying expanded T cells in peripheral blood (dated by TCRdb to between 2019 and 2020). Some background on the complete study: Separate aliquots of the same genomic DNA pool were sequenced to produce technical replicates, and four replicates were compared in pairs.

Results the study describes overall, beyond this receptor: Across all healthy-donor time intervals, the beta-binomial model significantly lowered both the number of clones called differentially abundant and the false-positive rate. Between technical replicates the binomial model flagged 1 to 1.5 differentially abundant clones, whereas over around 2 weeks the binomial model flagged about 15 and over roughly four weeks about 19. It was expected by the authors that biological variance in healthy repertoires might increase further over much longer intervals, such as months to years. In all healthy donors, the variance in clone template counts between samples taken roughly 14 days apart rose significantly as total template count increased.

TCRbeta CDR3 regions were profiled by bias-controlled multiplex PCR amplification of genomic DNA with the immunoSEQ Assay. As for how the authors treated the data: The absolute abundance of each unique TCRbeta CDR3 region was quantified after sequences were collapsed and filtered. Two models were used to test differential abundance: a binomial model (Fisher-equivalent) and a beta-binomial model that adds time-dependent variance fitted from healthy donors. Clones with fewer than 5 combined templates were excluded, and clones with Benjamini-Hochberg FDR below 0.01 were called differentially abundant. Beta-binomial variance was modeled as a function of total template count across the two samples using the form v = (b*log(k)+a)^2. The source is immuneACCESS, and TCRdb retained only in-frame sequences with V and J called. Part of the clones is not carried over; for the studies checked, unresolved V genes explain less than half of this, and the remainder is unexplained. The DNA was the basis for D and trimming; V, J and clone size are from that table. For this sample there are about 82,000 clones; approximately 90% appear just once. About 7% of the sample comes from the top ten.

No immune events such as infections were documented for the healthy donors during the collection period. Healthy-donor blood repertoires served as a training cohort to calibrate time-dependent variance in a beta-binomial model of T-cell clone differential abundance. The training cohort included approximately 10 healthy donors, of whom 3 were female and 7 were male. An age range of roughly 29 to 65 years, with an average of 43 years, was recorded for the donors. Obtained from a commercial supplier, whole blood was collected from each healthy donor at three time points set two to three weeks apart. For immunosequencing, genomic DNA was extracted from whole blood that had not been sorted. As regards this clone: What this receptor recognizes is not known. Per-base quality was not reported, and no clone a single base away is much larger than it.

A distance of 9 bases separates the germline ends of V and J, which lose 3 bases and 6 bases respectively. The germline V gene (reference sequence) specifies DFQATT as CDR1 and SNEGSKA as CDR2. The CDR3 has 11 amino acids, counting the end cysteine and phenylalanine. Solely the CDR3 DNA is kept, with 33 bases framed from the first base. Recombination connected TRBV20-1 to TRBJ2-7, with no confidently assigned D gene. The TCR originated in a person between 18 and 69 years old in good health. Sequencing used blood. The CDR3 region reads CSARTTGEQYF. The nucleotide sequence reads as follows: TGCAGTGCTAGGACCACTGGCGAGCAGTACTTC.